The TCR beta chain described here comes from a study of blood T cell repertoires in COVID-19. This clone was recorded only once. Libraries were prepared by immunoSEQ multiplex PCR; TCRdb keeps only in-frame clonotypes and omits some of them. The sample shows 450,000 or so clones, over 85% of them seen only once. Germline CDR1 is MNHEY and CDR2 is SVGAGI. The CDR3 has 15 amino acids. The J segment lost 7 bases and the V segment lost 6 bases, leaving 9 bases of the junction unmatched. The chain uses TRBV6-5 and TRBJ1-2; 12 nucleotides line up with TRBD1. The sample comprised peripheral blood. This sequence originates from a young man with COVID-19, enrolled during active disease. DNA of the CDR3: TGTGCCAGCAGACGAGCCGGGACAGGGGGCCGTGGCTACACCTTC. It translates to CASRRAGTGGRGYTF.